The 13 T cell receptor beta chains below all came from one sample that was sequenced in a study of T-cell memory formation after mild COVID-19. From the 5' RACE reads, TCRdb called clonotypes with MiXCR, one entry per CDR3 protein. The sample comprises 140,000 or so distinct CDR3 sequences, about 19% of which are singletons, and about 2% rests with the top ten. Sequencing used PBMCs or a T cell subset sorted from them (not recorded which). These TCRs come from an adult woman who had mild COVID-19 (a few samples of this study predate the infection). Cell type and time point are not known.

The chain links TRBV11-3 to TRBJ2-3, with 10 bases matching TRBD2. The CDR3 is made up of 14 amino acids. CDR1 is SGHNT, CDR2 YENEEA, per germline. V was pared by 5 bases and J by 8 bases, with 7 bases of the junction left unmatched. CDR3 nucleotide sequence: TGTGCCAGCAGCCCCGGACTAGCGGTTCCTACGCAGTATTTT. It codes for CASSPGLAVPTQYF.

J is TRBJ2-1 and V is TRBV10-3; 10 bases are shared with TRBD1. The V gene end was trimmed by 3 bases and the J gene end by 7 bases; junction bases not matched to a gene: 3. The CDR3 totals 14 residues. CDR1 and CDR2 from the germline V gene are ENHRY and SYGVKD. This CDR3 is CAISEGTGANEQFF. The CDR3 coding sequence is TGTGCCATCAGTGAAGGGACAGGGGCGAATGAGCAGTTCTTC.

The chain recombines TRBV12-3 or TRBV12-4 with TRBJ1-1, with a weak D call TRBD1 (6 bases). This CDR3 contains 15 residues. V lost 7 bases and J lost 2, with 17 bases in between. CDR3 nucleotides: TGTGCCAGCACCTGGGGGGGGCAGGGAAACACTGAAGCTTTCTTT. This gives the protein CASTWGGQGNTEAFF.

DNA of the CDR3: TGTGCCAGCTCACCCTCGGATACGCGCGGCTACACCTTC. Translating it yields CASSPSDTRGYTF. The J gene is TRBJ1-2, the V gene TRBV18; no reliable D call. Germline CDR1 is KGHSH and CDR2 is LQKENI. This CDR3 has 13 amino acids. Deletions cut 3 bases from V and 8 bases from J, with 13 bases between.

This clonotype was seen more than once but under ten times. The rearrangement links TRBV7-2 to TRBJ2-2, with 9 positions matching TRBD2. Germline V gene data show CDR1 as SGHTA and CDR2 as FQGNSA. The CDR3 has 16 amino acids. V was clipped by 5 bases and J by 1 base; unmatched bases: 5. CDR3 region: CASSPLAGLNTGELFF. CDR3 in DNA: TGTGCCAGCAGCCCCCTAGCGGGGCTGAACACCGGGGAGCTGTTTTTT.

The gene calls are TRBV12-3 or TRBV12-4 and TRBJ1-4; weak D call: TRBD1 (5 bases). V was cut by 6 bases and J by 8 bases, with 16 bases left in between. The CDR3 contains 14 residues. CDR3 in DNA: TGTGCCAGCAGGGACCGCTACAACAGGGAAAAACTGTTTTTT. Its translation: CASRDRYNREKLFF.

The chain combines TRBV20-1 with TRBJ2-1, with D maybe TRBD1 (5 bases). The CDR3 extends over 16 amino acids. Trimming stripped 0 bases from V and 4 bases from J, with 16 bases between. Germline V gene lookup returns CDR1 DFQATT and CDR2 SNEGSKA (reference sequence). The DNA of the CDR3 is TGCAGTGCTAGAGATCTAGGGCAGGGTCATTACAATGAGCAGTTCTTC. This gives the protein CSARDLGQGHYNEQFF.

The chain uses TRBV4-2 and TRBJ2-7, with D hard to call. The CDR3 has 12 residues. Germline V lookup: CDR1 LGHNA, CDR2 YNFKEQ. Trimming took off 8 bases at V and 2 bases at J, with 10 bases between the two ends. This CDR3 is CASGKGPYEQYF. Written as DNA, the CDR3 is TGTGCCAGCGGGAAGGGCCCCTACGAGCAGTACTTC.

The rearrangement uses TRBV7-3 and TRBJ2-1; 8 bases match TRBD2. Germline V gene sequence: CDR1 SGHTA, CDR2 FQGTGA. This CDR3 is 15 amino acids long. The trim removed 0 bases at V and 6 bases at J, leaving 4 bases unmatched. As DNA, the CDR3 is TGTGCCAGCAGCTTAACTGGCGGGGGGCCCAATGAGCAGTTCTTC. Its protein product is CASSLTGGGPNEQFF. The variable domain in full, completed from reference TRBV7-3 and TRBJ2-1, reads GAGVSQTPSNKVTEKGKYVELRCDPISGHTALYWYRQSLGQGPEFLIYFQGTGAADDSGLPNDRFFAVRPEGSVSTLKIQRTERGDSAVYLCASSLTGGGPNEQFFGPGTRLTVL.

This clonotype has a count of ten or more. The chain carries TRBV5-1 and TRBJ2-1, with D uncertain. The CDR3 totals 14 residues. Germline V gives CDR1 SGHRS, CDR2 YFSETQ. Trimming took off 5 bases at V and 2 bases at J, with 11 bases between the two ends. DNA for the CDR3: TGCGCCAGCAGGTGGGCCGAAACCTACAATGAGCAGTTCTTC. It yields the protein CASRWAETYNEQFF.

This clonotype has more than one count but fewer than ten. A junction end diverges from the germline sequence, so it may reflect a read error. The chain recombines TRBV20-1 with TRBJ2-5; the D is unclear. The CDR3 loop spans 10 amino acids. CDR1 is DFQATT, CDR2 SNEGSKA, per germline (reference sequence). Here the CDR3 DNA reads TGCAGTGCAATTGACGCGGCACACATCTTC. Protein sequence: CSAIDAAHIF.

This clonotype was detected many times. The genes are TRBV20-1 and TRBJ2-1; 8 bases are a match to TRBD2. The CDR3 runs to 14 residues. With V trimmed by 4 bases and J by 9 bases, 11 bases remained unmatched. Germline V gives CDR1 DFQATT, CDR2 SNEGSKA (reference sequence). CDR3 loop: CSAIAAGGVVEQFF. CDR3 sequence (DNA): TGCAGTGCTATAGCTGCGGGAGGAGTTGTTGAGCAGTTCTTC.

The CDR3 region has the DNA TGTGCTACAGCGCTTTACGAGCAGTACTTC. It specifies CATALYEQYF. The gene calls are TRBV6-1 and TRBJ2-7; D is uncertain. The CDR3 consists of 10 residues. Germline values: CDR1 MNHNS, CDR2 SASEGT.